A selection of T cell receptor beta chains follows, all from one sample in a study of T-cell reconstitution after alpha-beta-depleted transplantation in children. TCRdb processed the PCR reads anew with MiXCR; each CDR3 protein has one entry. The data show about 340,000 distinct CDR3 sequences, 15% to 20% seen once. The sample was PBMCs, mostly from graft donor cells, taken 360 days after TCRalphabeta/CD19-depleted stem cell transplant. The source is a male patient between 2 and 10 years old who had a stem cell transplant for acute lymphoblastic leukemia, so the T cells may come from the graft donor. The CDR3 runs from the conserved cysteine through the conserved F or W. A D gene is named only where the DNA matches it firmly. The size entry is marked missing in some rows and otherwise reads once, few, many or a size class.

d_call	v_call	clone_size	j_call	cdr3_length	cdr3_nt	cdr3_aa
.	TRBV7-8	few	TRBJ2-6	18	TGTGCCAGCAGCCCCACACGGGGCGTAAACTCTGGGGCCAACGTCCTGACTTTC	CASSPTRGVNSGANVLTF
.	TRBV4-3	.	TRBJ2-5	15	TGCGCCAGCAGCCAAGAAGCGAGTGGGAAAGAGACCCAGTACTTC	CASSQEASGKETQYF
.	TRBV28	.	TRBJ1-5	15	TGTGCCAGCACCGCGACAGGCGGGTCGGGTCAGCCCCAGCATTTT	CASTATGGSGQPQHF
TRBD1	TRBV6-1	few	TRBJ2-1	15	TGTGCCAGCAGGAGGGACAGCGATGACTACAATGAGCAGTTCTTC	CASRRDSDDYNEQFF
.	TRBV28	few	TRBJ1-1	14	TGTGCCAGCAGATGGGGACCGCAGAACACTGAAGCTTTCTTT	CASRWGPQNTEAFF
.	TRBV12-3/TRBV12-4	few	TRBJ2-2	16	TGTGCCAGCACCCTAGGTACGGGCGCCGGGGTCCGGGAGCTGTTTTTT	CASTLGTGAGVRELFF
.	TRBV11-1	.	TRBJ2-3	18	TGTGCCAGCAGCTTAGTCACAGCCGCCCGGCCAGGCACAGATACGCAGTATTTT	CASSLVTAARPGTDTQYF
.	TRBV6-5	.	TRBJ1-5	14	TGTGCCAGCAGTTACGGACAGAACCAAGGGCCCCAGCATTTT	CASSYGQNQGPQHF
TRBD1	TRBV6-2/TRBV6-3	.	TRBJ1-5	14	TGTGCCAGCAGTTACCGGACAGGATTTCAGCCCCAGCATTTT	CASSYRTGFQPQHF
TRBD1	TRBV7-9	.	TRBJ2-2	16	TGTGCCAGCAGCTCCTCTGGACAGGGGCGCACCGGGGAGCTGTTTTTT	CASSSSGQGRTGELFF
.	TRBV4-3	.	TRBJ2-2	14	TGCGCCAGCAGCCAAGAATCCATCGCCGGGGAGCTGTTTTTT	CASSQESIAGELFF
TRBD2	TRBV20-1	few	TRBJ2-1	16	TGCAGTGCTAGGTCCCGGTGGGAGCGGGGAGAGAATGAGCAGTTCTTC	CSARSRWERGENEQFF
.	TRBV4-1	few	TRBJ2-2	13	TGCGCCAGCAGCCATCTAGAGGCCGGGGAGCTGTTTTTT	CASSHLEAGELFF
.	TRBV12-3/TRBV12-4	many	TRBJ2-7	16	TGTGCCAGCAGTTTTGCCAGGGTAGCGGATAGCTACGAGCAGTACTTC	CASSFARVADSYEQYF
.	TRBV10-3	many	TRBJ2-1	15	TGTGCCATCAGTGAGCCCACTAGCCGGTACCCAGCGCCGTTCTTC	CAISEPTSRYPAPFF